This T cell receptor beta chain comes out of a study of T cell repertoires in cytomegalovirus infection. About the research overall: Recently described HLA-C-restricted plus well-studied HLA-B-restricted CMV epitopes were used. It can be stated that public TCR beta signatures indicated CMV infection as well as a matching HLA type. Study results and limitations: Summed frequency of shared TCR beta families picked out CMV carriers who also had the relevant HLA.

Comment on this clonotype: The antigen is not known.

Germline V CDR1 and CDR2: LNHDA, SQIVND (reference sequence). The V end was cut by 3 bases, the J end by 4 bases, with 12 bases between. The CDR3 spans 14 residues. TCRdb ran MiXCR on the reads and lists one entry per CDR3 protein. The sample shows approximately 270,000 distinct CDR3 sequences, roughly 21% of them seen only once. The source is a human donor in good health (CMV status not recorded). Some clones in this sample may be carry-over from other donors' samples. Sample: cultured PBMCs, taken from culture after CMV antigen stimulation. The genes are TRBV19 and TRBJ1-1; a possible D gene is TRBD1 (6 bases). The CDR3 bases are TGTGCCAGTAGTATCGGGAGGGGGGGCACTGAAGCTTTCTTT. Its protein product is CASSIGRGGTEAFF.